The entry below gives a single T cell receptor (beta chain) sequence along with its context. The antigen is undetermined. A sample-barcoded 5' primer and a J-beta primer mix were used in a second PCR of about 7 to 12 cycles. Each CDR3 protein is one row after TCRdb ran MiXCR on the 5' RACE reads. The table includes hundreds of thousands of distinct CDR3 sequences, roughly 44% detected once. Germline CDR1 reads SGHNT; CDR2 reads YYREEE (reference sequence). V shed 6 bases and J 5 bases; nucleotides not matched to a gene: 5. There are 13 residues in the CDR3. The sample originates from a study of blood T cells in healthy people across ages. Findings and limits, study-wide: The fall in TCR beta diversity per million T cells was roughly linear with age. It was the long-lived donors that had more naive CD4+ cells and higher diversity than aged donors.

This TCR came from a man aged 55 to 70 in good health. Material: blood. The gene calls are TRBV5-4 and TRBJ2-1; TRBD1 matches 7 bases. As DNA, the CDR3 is TGTGCCAGCACCGGGACAGAAAACAATGAGCAGTTCTTC. This gives the protein CASTGTENNEQFF. Full variable domain (missing parts from reference TRBV5-4 and TRBJ2-1): ETGVTQSPTHLIKTRGQQVTLRCSSQSGHNTVSWYQQALGQGPQFIFQYYREEENGRGNFPPRFSGLQFPNYSSELNVNALELDDSALYLCASTGTENNEQFFGPGTRLTVL.